This T cell receptor beta chain was profiled in a study of monozygotic twins with inflammatory bowel disease. Germline V gives CDR1 DFQATT, CDR2 SNEGSKA (reference sequence). The CDR3 sequence is 13 residues long. Reprocessing the 5' RACE reads, TCRdb reports a single entry for every CDR3 protein and omits DNA. Its table records around 140,000 distinct CDR3 sequences. Source material: blood. The chain combines TRBV20-1 with TRBJ2-7; TCRdb proposes TRBD1, but this gene call is untestable without DNA. The clonotype comes from a human donor with ulcerative colitis or Crohn's disease, or a healthy co-twin of an affected twin (not recorded which). The CDR3 here is CSADDRDRYEQYF.